These T cell receptor beta chains were read from a single sample in a study of response to subunit inactivated influenza vaccine. TCRdb used MiXCR to reprocess the RT-PCR reads, holding one entry per CDR3 protein. The repertoire holds hundreds of thousands of distinct CDR3 sequences, with around 14% as singletons. The sample consisted of PBMCs from blood, taken 14 to 15 days before vaccination. Receptors originate from a man aged 45 to 65 who received an inactivated influenza vaccine. Both conserved end residues are part of each CDR3. The D gene is left open where the match is weak. Clone size appears in some rows only: once, few, many, or a class for an expanded clone.

len,abundance,j_gene,v_gene,d_gene,CDR3nt,CDR3aa
15,few,TRBJ1-4,TRBV5-1,.,TGCGCCAGCAGCTGGGGAGGCAGGGCTGGTGAAAAACTGTTTTTT,CASSWGGRAGEKLFF
15,.,TRBJ2-5,TRBV7-7,.,TGTGCCAGCAGCCCCCTACAGGGCAAACAAGAGACCCAGTACTTC,CASSPLQGKQETQYF
15,few,TRBJ2-5,TRBV10-3,TRBD2,TGTGCCACCCTTCGCGGGGGAGCGCGCCAAGAGACCCAGTACTTC,CATLRGGARQETQYF
15,.,TRBJ2-3,TRBV2,.,TGTGCCAGCAGTGCAGGACTATCGGTAGCAGATACGCAGTATTTT,CASSAGLSVADTQYF
14,.,TRBJ1-5,TRBV11-2,.,TGTGCCAGCAGCTTAGAGGTTAGCAATCAGCCCCAGCATTTT,CASSLEVSNQPQHF
16,.,TRBJ2-5,TRBV20-1,TRBD2,TGCAGTGCTAGAGCGGGACTAGCGGGAGGGGCAGAGACCCAGTACTTC,CSARAGLAGGAETQYF
15,.,TRBJ2-1,TRBV7-2,.,TGTGCCAGCAGCGACCTTGAAGCGGGCTACAATGAGCAGTTCTTC,CASSDLEAGYNEQFF
15,.,TRBJ2-2,TRBV7-9,.,TGTGCCAGCAGCCGGCAGGGCCAGAGCACCGGGGAGCTGTTTTTT,CASSRQGQSTGELFF
14,.,TRBJ2-5,TRBV12-3/TRBV12-4,.,TGTGCCCGGGGGCACACCTATAGTGTGGAGACCCAGTACTTC,CARGHTYSVETQYF
18,.,TRBJ1-2,TRBV27,.,TGTGCCAGCAGTTCGACGGGGGGGGAGGGAATTTATAACTATGGCTACACCTTC,CASSSTGGEGIYNYGYTF
14,few,TRBJ1-1,TRBV6-5,.,TGTGCCAGCAGTTACGGGACACTGAACACTGAAGCTTTCTTT,CASSYGTLNTEAFF
16,.,TRBJ2-7,TRBV28,.,TGTGCCAGCAGCACCCCAACCCGGACGGGGTCCTACGAGCAGTACTTC,CASSTPTRTGSYEQYF
15,.,TRBJ2-3,TRBV7-8,TRBD2,TGTGCCAGCAGCCGAACACGGACTAGCTTAGATACGCAGTATTTT,CASSRTRTSLDTQYF
15,few,TRBJ2-7,TRBV28,.,TGTGCCAGCAGATACAATGCGGGACACGGAACCGAGCAGTACTTC,CASRYNAGHGTEQYF
15,few,TRBJ2-7,TRBV20-1,TRBD2,TGCAGTGCCCACGCCGGGACTAGCGGCTCCTACGAGCAGTACTTC,CSAHAGTSGSYEQYF
16,few,TRBJ1-1,TRBV19,TRBD1,TGTGCCAGTAGTATGAGGACAGGGGGCAGGAACACTGAAGCTTTCTTT,CASSMRTGGRNTEAFF
18,few,TRBJ2-1,TRBV27,TRBD1,TGTGCCAGCAGTTTCCTCGGCCTAGGACAGGGGAGCTACAATGAGCAGTTCTTC,CASSFLGLGQGSYNEQFF
14,many,TRBJ2-5,TRBV5-1,TRBD1,TGCGCCAGCAGCCTGCAGGGGGCTCGGGAGACCCAGTACTTC,CASSLQGARETQYF
16,.,TRBJ2-1,TRBV7-9,.,TGTGCCAGCAGCTTAGAATCCTCGGGAGCCTACAATGAGCAGTTCTTC,CASSLESSGAYNEQFF
14,.,TRBJ2-2,TRBV7-9,.,TGTGCCAGCAGCTTTTTGCAGCGCACCGGGGAGCTGTTTTTT,CASSFLQRTGELFF
14,.,TRBJ1-4,TRBV5-5,.,TGTGCCAGCAGCCACAGCGTGTCAAATGAAAAACTGTTTTTT,CASSHSVSNEKLFF
14,.,TRBJ2-7,TRBV27,.,TGTGCCAGCAGTCCCCCGAGCAGGGGCCGGGAGCAGTACTTC,CASSPPSRGREQYF
14,.,TRBJ2-7,TRBV29-1,.,TGCAGCGTTGCTAACCAAATGTTAACGTACGAGCAGTACTTC,CSVANQMLTYEQYF
16,.,TRBJ1-6,TRBV9,.,TGTGCCAGCAGCGGGGGACCTAGCTCCTATAATTCACCCCTCCACTTT,CASSGGPSSYNSPLHF
14,few,TRBJ2-1,TRBV10-3,.,TGTGCCATCAGTGAGTCTCCAGCGGAAGGTGAGCAGTTCTTC,CAISESPAEGEQFF
15,many,TRBJ2-1,TRBV14,.,TGTGCCAGCAGCCAAAGACCAACTAGCCACACTGAGCAGTTCTTC,CASSQRPTSHTEQFF
17,.,TRBJ2-7,TRBV20-1,.,TGCAGTGCTAGAGATCTTTTGGCACTCGGGACTGCCAAGGAGCAGTACTTC,CSARDLLALGTAKEQYF
14,.,TRBJ1-5,TRBV20-1,.,TGCAGTGCTAGGTTCCCAAGTCAAAATCAGCCCCAGCATTTT,CSARFPSQNQPQHF
15,.,TRBJ2-2,TRBV7-9,.,TGTGCCAGCAGCCAAAACTTGGGGGATACCGGGGAGCTGTTTTTT,CASSQNLGDTGELFF
11,.,TRBJ1-1,TRBV30,.,TGTGCCTGGTCCAGGGTCACTGAAGCTTTCTTT,CAWSRVTEAFF
14,.,TRBJ2-7,TRBV12-3/TRBV12-4,TRBD1,TGTGCCAGCAGGCAACAGGGGTCCTCCTACGAGCAGTACTTC,CASRQQGSSYEQYF
15,.,TRBJ2-1,TRBV6-2/TRBV6-3,TRBD2,TGTGCCAGCAGTCAACTAGCGGGACCGAACAATGAGCAGTTCTTC,CASSQLAGPNNEQFF
14,few,TRBJ2-1,TRBV7-9,.,TGTGCCAGCAGCTTAAGGGCCCCCCTTGGTGAGCAGTTCTTC,CASSLRAPLGEQFF
18,.,TRBJ2-3,TRBV10-3,TRBD2,TGTGCCATCAGCGACTGGACTAGCGGGGGAGGGGGCACAGATACGCAGTATTTT,CAISDWTSGGGGTDTQYF
20,few,TRBJ2-1,TRBV9,.,TGTGCCAGCAGCGTAGACGCGGATTGGGGCAGCCGTGGACCCTACAATGAGCAGTTCTTC,CASSVDADWGSRGPYNEQFF
14,few,TRBJ1-1,TRBV20-1,TRBD1,TGCAGTGCTCAGCAAGGGACAGGGAGGACTGAAGCTTTCTTT,CSAQQGTGRTEAFF
11,.,TRBJ1-1,TRBV6-2/TRBV6-3,.,TGTGCCAGCAGTGATACAGGGAGAGCTTTCTTT,CASSDTGRAFF
12,.,TRBJ2-3,TRBV20-1,.,TGCAGTGCTAAAATAATCACAGATACGCAGTATTTT,CSAKIITDTQYF
15,.,TRBJ1-1,TRBV7-9,.,TGTGCCAGCAGCTTAGGGGCCAGCCCCAACACTGAAGCTTTCTTT,CASSLGASPNTEAFF
16,.,TRBJ1-5,TRBV20-1,TRBD1,TGCAGTGCTCTAGAGACAGGGGTATTCGGCAATCAGCCCCAGCATTTT,CSALETGVFGNQPQHF
17,.,TRBJ1-3,TRBV14,TRBD1,TGTGCCAGCAGCCAAGGACAGGGGGTCTTATCCGGAAACACCATATATTTT,CASSQGQGVLSGNTIYF
15,.,TRBJ1-1,TRBV14,.,TGTGCCAGCAGCCGGAACGGGGGATCGTACACTGAAGCTTTCTTT,CASSRNGGSYTEAFF
16,.,TRBJ2-7,TRBV20-1,TRBD1,TGCAGTGCAATTCCGACAGGGGGCGTGGGGGCCTACGAGCAGTACTTC,CSAIPTGGVGAYEQYF